A single sample gave rise to the 30 T cell receptor beta chains below, sequenced in a study of ipilimumab plus nivolumab after autologous stem cell transplantation. Produced via immunoSEQ multiplex PCR; TCRdb's table is partial and in-frame only. The data show more than 20,000 clones, 70% to 80% seen once. The sequencing used PBMCs, collected in a trial of ipilimumab plus nivolumab as post-transplant consolidation. The receptors here all came from a male donor with diffuse large B-cell lymphoma.

With respect to this clone: Distinct nucleotide sequences in the sample also encode this CDR3. V and J are TRBV28 and TRBJ2-7; D ambiguous. Germline CDR1 is MDHEN and CDR2 is SYDVKM. CDR3 length equals 11 residues. Trimming pared 3 bases from V and 0 bases from J, leaving 0 bases between. CDR3: CASSFSYEQYF. CDR3 coding DNA: TGTGCCAGCAGTTTCTCCTACGAGCAGTACTTC.

The chain carries TRBV19 and TRBJ2-5; 7 bases agree with TRBD2. The DNA matches TRBJ2-7 better at its end, which makes the J call doubtful. Germline V gives CDR1 LNHDA, CDR2 SQIVND (reference sequence). This CDR3 region has 15 residues. DNA of the CDR3: TGTGCCAGTAGTATCGGCGGGAGCCAAGCCTACGAGCAGTACTTC. Its translation: CASSIGGSQAYEQYF.

V is TRBV10-3 and J is TRBJ2-2; the match to TRBD1 covers 9 bases. Germline CDR1 and CDR2: ENHRY and SYGVKD. The J segment lost 6 bases and the V segment lost 4 bases, leaving 9 bases of the junction unmatched. The CDR3 contains 16 residues. The CDR3 reads CAISANRGRVAGELFF. The CDR3 coding sequence is TGTGCCATCAGTGCGAACAGGGGGCGCGTAGCCGGGGAGCTGTTTTTT.

The V gene is TRBV21-1, the J gene TRBJ2-7; no check of the table's D call, TRBD1, against the DNA was made. TRBV21-1 is listed as a pseudogene. This CDR3 is 15 amino acids long. The CDR3, as DNA: TGTGCCAGCAGCGTAGGTGGGACAGGGGGCTACGAGCAGTACTTC. Amino acids: CASSVGGTGGYEQYF.

Written as DNA, the CDR3 is TGTGCCTGGAGTGTGTGGGGTTTTAGTCAGCCCCAGCATTTT. Its translation is CAWSVWGFSQPQHF. The rearrangement joins TRBV30 to TRBJ1-5, with unresolved D. The CDR3 totals 14 residues. V was trimmed by 0 bases and J by 6 bases, leaving 12 bases between them. Germline CDR1 GTSNPN, CDR2 SVGIG (reference sequence).

The V gene is TRBV5-6, the J gene TRBJ2-1, with 9 bases aligning to TRBD2. From germline, CDR1 is SGHDT and CDR2 YYEEEE. The CDR3 loop spans 17 amino acids. V dropped 0 bases and J dropped 4; count of bases not matched to a gene: 8. The CDR3 DNA reads TGTGCCAGCAGCTTGGAAAGGCGGGGGGGCCGATACAATGAGCAGTTCTTC. This codes for CASSLERRGGRYNEQFF.

V usage is TRBV7-9 and J usage is TRBJ2-1, with no clear D. CDR1 is SEHNR and CDR2 is FQNEAQ in the germline V gene (reference sequence). Trimming took 5 bases from V and 10 from J, leaving 9 bases between them. This CDR3 spans 11 amino acids. The CDR3: CASSPLGEQFF. The CDR3 DNA reads as TGTGCCAGCAGCCCCTTGGGGGAGCAGTTCTTC.

This rearrangement joins TRBV9 to TRBJ2-1; 8 nucleotides agree with TRBD2. The junction had 12 bases not matched to a gene; V was cut back by 5 bases and J by 8 bases. The CDR3 sequence is 15 residues long. Germline V gene data show CDR1 as SGDLS and CDR2 as YYNGEE. The CDR3 here is CASSRGGPVSDEQFF. The CDR3 bases are TGTGCCAGCAGTCGGGGGGGGCCGGTCTCGGATGAGCAGTTCTTC.

The chain joins TRBV27 to TRBJ1-6; D possibly corresponds to TRBD1 (6 bases). Trimming took 2 bases from V and 10 from J, leaving 12 bases between them. The CDR3 sequence is 14 residues long. CDR1 is MNHEY and CDR2 is SMNVEV in the germline V gene (reference sequence). CDR3: CASSLTGSGSPLHF. CDR3 sequence (DNA): TGTGCCAGCAGTTTAACAGGGAGTGGCTCACCCCTCCACTTT.

The V gene is TRBV4-1, the J gene TRBJ2-3; TRBD1 matches at 10 bases. Losses at the gene ends were 3 bases for V and 4 bases for J; bases not matched to a gene: 4. This CDR3 comprises 15 residues. Germline loops: CDR1 MGHRA, CDR2 YSYEKL. This CDR3 reads CASSHPGQGADTQYF. The CDR3 nucleotides are TGCGCCAGCAGCCACCCCGGACAGGGGGCAGATACGCAGTATTTT.

The chain links TRBV5-4 to TRBJ2-7, with D perhaps matching TRBD2 (6 bases). Trimming removed 4 bases from V and 1 base from J, with 15 bases in between. CDR1 is SGHNT, CDR2 YYREEE, per germline (reference sequence). The CDR3 extends over 15 amino acids. The CDR3 is CASSPGTGPSYEQYF. The CDR3 region has the DNA TGTGCCAGCAGCCCGGGGACTGGACCTTCCTACGAGCAGTACTTC.

In this sample, this clone turned up once. The chain has TRBV6-6 and TRBJ2-1; 9 nucleotides match TRBD1. Trimming cost V 5 bases and J 4 bases; bases outside gene matches: 9. CDR3 length equals 16 residues. Germline CDR1 MNHNY, CDR2 SVGAGI (reference sequence). The DNA for the CDR3 is TGTGCCAGCAGTCCAGGGACAGGGAGGGGTTACAATGAGCAGTTCTTC. Its protein product is CASSPGTGRGYNEQFF.

This clone was observed a few times. The chain is built from TRBV9 and TRBJ1-2; TRBD1 matches at 9 bases. Germline trimming cut 0 bases from V and 4 bases from J; bases unmatched to any gene: 4. Looked up from germline, CDR1 is SGDLS and CDR2 is YYNGEE. The CDR3 contains 15 residues. This CDR3 is CASSVVGQGAYGYTF. Written as DNA, the CDR3 is TGTGCCAGCAGCGTAGTGGGACAGGGAGCCTATGGCTACACCTTC.

The chain couples TRBV5-6 to TRBJ1-2; D may be TRBD1 (5 bases). The CDR3 consists of 15 residues. The germline V gene encodes CDR1 SGHDT and CDR2 YYEEEE. Trimming shortened V by 4 bases and J by 4 bases, and 17 bases separated the two germline ends. CDR3 region: CASSTTRLGGYGYTF. CDR3 DNA sequence: TGTGCCAGCAGCACAACCCGGTTGGGGGGCTATGGCTACACCTTC.

This clone ranks as medium-sized (0.01 to 0.1%). J is TRBJ1-2 and V is TRBV2; D may be TRBD1 (6 bases). Trimming left V 3 bases short and J 4 bases short, with 12 bases between. CDR3 size: 14 residues. Germline V gene lookup returns CDR1 SNHLY and CDR2 FYNNEI. The CDR3 is CASSEGRGSYGYTF. The DNA for the CDR3 is TGTGCCAGCAGTGAGGGCAGGGGCAGCTATGGCTACACCTTC.

This chain connects TRBV18 to TRBJ2-7; possibly TRBD1 for D (6 bases). Trimming left V 4 bases short and J 5 bases short, with 12 bases between. The CDR3 loop spans 13 amino acids. From germline, CDR1 is KGHSH and CDR2 LQKENI. The CDR3 region is CASSRDISDEQYF. DNA of the CDR3: TGTGCCAGCTCACGGGACATATCCGACGAGCAGTACTTC.

This chain joins TRBV28 and TRBJ2-4; 10 bases fit TRBD2. From germline, CDR1 is MDHEN and CDR2 SYDVKM. V dropped 5 bases and J dropped 12; count of bases not matched to a gene: 1. The CDR3 length is 11 residues. CDR3 loop: CASSQRGGQYF. The CDR3 DNA follows: TGTGCCAGCAGTCAGCGGGGGGGTCAGTACTTC.

This sequence joins TRBV6-6 and TRBJ1-6; 8 nucleotides align to TRBD1. V dropped 4 bases and J dropped 8; count of bases not matched to a gene: 1. From germline, CDR1 is MNHNY and CDR2 SVGAGI (reference sequence). The CDR3 is made up of 13 amino acids. The chain's CDR3 is CASSSQGDSPLHF. The CDR3 DNA reads TGTGCCAGCAGTTCACAGGGGGATTCACCCCTCCACTTT.

This chain links TRBV28 with TRBJ1-1; 8 nucleotides line up with TRBD1. CDR3 length equals 14 residues. V lost 5 bases and J lost 7; bases outside the gene matches: 9. Germline assignment: CDR1 MDHEN and CDR2 SYDVKM. The CDR3 DNA sequence: TGTGCCAGCAGTCTTTCCCAGGGGGCAGGTGAAGCTTTCTTT. Translation: CASSLSQGAGEAFF.

V gene TRBV4-3 combines with J gene TRBJ1-3, with D tentatively TRBD1 (5 bases). The V gene's germline CDR1 is LGHNA and CDR2 YSLEER. V was pared by 3 bases and J by 3 bases, with 9 bases between. The CDR3 contains 14 residues. The CDR3 protein is CASSQGGFGNTIYF. The CDR3 DNA reads as TGCGCCAGCAGCCAGGGGGGGTTTGGAAACACCATATATTTT.

The rearrangement links TRBV27 to TRBJ2-3, with TRBD1 matching over 9 bases. The CDR3 has 18 amino acids. Germline V gene sequence: CDR1 MNHEY, CDR2 SMNVEV (reference sequence). With V trimmed by 3 bases and J by 2 bases, 12 bases remained unmatched. The CDR3 DNA reads as TGTGCCAGCAGTTTTGTCCACGCCGGGACAGGGCACACAGATACGCAGTATTTT. This sequence encodes CASSFVHAGTGHTDTQYF.

The chain joins TRBV2 to TRBJ2-1; TRBD2 matches at 9 bases. The trim removed 1 base at V and 4 bases at J, leaving 8 bases unmatched. Per germline, CDR1 SNHLY and CDR2 FYNNEI. CDR3 length: 17 residues. This chain's CDR3 is CASSEDGLAGSYNEQFF. The DNA of the CDR3 is TGTGCCAGCAGTGAAGACGGGCTAGCGGGGTCTTACAATGAGCAGTTCTTC.

The rearrangement links TRBV27 to TRBJ2-3; maybe TRBD2 (6 bases). The CDR3 runs to 16 residues. Germline CDR1 and CDR2: MNHEY and SMNVEV (reference sequence). V was cut by 2 bases and J by 1 base, with 13 bases left in between. CDR3 nucleotides: TGTGCCAGCAGTTTAGTCCCGGGACTCCGCACAGATACGCAGTATTTT. It is translated as CASSLVPGLRTDTQYF.

The CDR3 DNA reads as TGTGCCAGCAGCAAAGGACTAGCGGGGGCCTACAATGAGCAGTTCTTC. Protein sequence: CASSKGLAGAYNEQFF. The genes are TRBV21-1 and TRBJ2-1; the table gives TRBD2 as D, unverified against the DNA. TRBV21-1 is assigned pseudogene status. This CDR3 has 16 amino acids.

The rearrangement uses TRBV19 and TRBJ2-3; 9 bases match TRBD1. This CDR3 region has 16 residues. V lost 6 bases and J lost 4; bases outside the gene matches: 11. CDR1 and CDR2 (germline): LNHDA, SQIVND (reference sequence). The CDR3 spells CASSNTGGAAADTQYF. The CDR3 DNA reads TGTGCCAGTAGCAATACAGGGGGCGCAGCGGCAGATACGCAGTATTTT. Variable domain in full (rest from reference TRBV19 and TRBJ2-3): DGGITQSPKYLFRKEGQNVTLSCEQNLNHDAMYWYRQDPGQGLRLIYYSQIVNDFQKGDIAEGYSVSREKKESFPLTVTSAQKNPTAFYLCASSNTGGAAADTQYFGPGTRLTVL.

V gene TRBV6-6 combines with J gene TRBJ2-1; 7 nucleotides match TRBD1. The CDR3 is 14 amino acids. Germline assignment: CDR1 MNHNY and CDR2 SVGAGI (reference sequence). Trimming cost V 6 bases and J 7 bases; bases outside gene matches: 9. In DNA, the CDR3 is TGTGCCAGCAGAAACACAGGGGTTACGAATGAGCAGTTCTTC. Translation: CASRNTGVTNEQFF.

V gene TRBV28 combines with J gene TRBJ2-7, with D unresolved. This CDR3 spans 14 amino acids. Trimming removed 2 bases from V and 2 bases from J, with 10 bases in between. Germline values: CDR1 MDHEN, CDR2 SYDVKM. As DNA, the CDR3 is TGTGCCAGCAGTTTAGTTGACGTTACCTACGAGCAGTACTTC. This translates into CASSLVDVTYEQYF. The whole variable domain, filled in from reference TRBV28 and TRBJ2-7, reads DVKVTQSSRYLVKRTGEKVFLECVQDMDHENMFWYRQDPGLGLRLIYFSYDVKMKEKGDIPEGYSVSREKKERFSLILESASTNQTSMYLCASSLVDVTYEQYFGPGTRLTVT.

This clone is classed as medium-sized (0.01 to 0.1%). The chain recombines TRBV4-3 with TRBJ2-7, with D possibly being TRBD2 (6 bases). The germline V and J ends were trimmed by 1 base and 5 bases, with 15 bases remaining between them. Germline V gene data show CDR1 as LGHNA and CDR2 as YSLEER. The CDR3 is 15 amino acids. CDR3 nucleotides: TGCGCCAGCAGCCAAGGGGACCGCTCGGGGGACGAGCAGTACTTC. It yields the protein CASSQGDRSGDEQYF.

The chain has TRBV10-1 and TRBJ2-7; D is possibly TRBD1 (6 bases). The germline V gene has CDR1 WNHNN and CDR2 SYGVQD (reference sequence). The CDR3 is 14 amino acids. Trimming cost V 1 base and J 5 bases, with 12 bases left between them. In nucleotides, the CDR3 is TGCGCCAGCAGTGAGTGGCAGGGGATACACGAGCAGTACTTC. It specifies CASSEWQGIHEQYF.

In this sample, this clone turned up a few times. V and J are TRBV5-1 and TRBJ1-2; 8 nucleotides match TRBD1. V was pared by 4 bases and J by 5 bases, with 4 bases of the junction left unmatched. The CDR3 spans 13 residues. Germline CDR1 SGHRS, CDR2 YFSETQ. CDR3 region: CASSPRGQYGYTF. The CDR3 bases are TGCGCCAGCAGCCCCAGGGGGCAATATGGCTACACCTTC.